Given below is one T cell receptor beta chain in context. The antigen is unknown. Its ends do not fully match the called genes, so a read error is possible. The data derive from a study of T cell clones after liver transplantation. For the study at large: At least one year of complete immunosuppression withdrawal without enzymes over twice normal defined tolerance.

Study-level findings and limits: Low donor cell numbers restricted donor-reactive repertoire measurement in a couple of subjects. In most of the 8 subjects, circulating graft-donor-reactive CD4 TCRbeta sequences fell significantly after transplant.

This CDR3 region has 15 residues. Germline V gene data show CDR1 as MGHRA and CDR2 as YSYEKL. Assay used: immunoSEQ multiplex PCR; TCRdb lists only in-frame clones, some missing. The sample shows around 100,000 clones, around 84% of them seen only once. The sequence derives from a human patient who received a liver transplant. Some T cells may be transferred from the graft donor. This sequence joins TRBV4-1 and TRBJ1-1, with D tentatively TRBD1 (6 bases). The sample here was CD4+ T cells from blood, taken approximately 4 years after liver transplant. The CDR3 loop is CASSQEGQSNGGNLF. The CDR3 coding sequence is TGCGCCAGCAGCCAGGAAGGACAGTCGAACGGGGGGAACCTATTT.